This entry features one TCR beta chain sequence. Its antigen is unidentified. The data stem from a study of cytomegalovirus exposure and HLA in healthy donors. Healthy donors of bone marrow made up the group. PCR used 60 Vbeta primers and 13 Jbeta primers. Sequencing was performed with immunoSEQ multiplex PCR; in TCRdb, only in-frame clones are kept and a portion is missing. Of about 130,000 clones in the sample, over 65% were seen once. Overall study findings and caveats: Earlier analysis looked at TCR beta V segments, and most were productive about 87% or about 30% of the time. In a later analysis, parvovirus B19, influenza, CMV and Epstein-Barr virus appeared linked to several top co-occurrence clusters. Later analysis associated a missense DCLRE1C variant with TCR beta V- and J-gene trimming.

CDR1 is MDHEN and CDR2 is SYDVKM in the germline V gene. Trimming shortened V by 3 bases and J by 5 bases, and 8 bases separated the two germline ends. The CDR3 consists of 13 residues. The rearrangement uses TRBV28 and TRBJ2-1; D not certain. This sequence was found in a female donor in good health and CMV-seropositive. The material sequenced was PBMCs. The CDR3 DNA reads as TGTGCCAGCAGTTTCTCGTCCGACAATGAGCAGTTCTTC. Amino acids: CASSFSSDNEQFF.